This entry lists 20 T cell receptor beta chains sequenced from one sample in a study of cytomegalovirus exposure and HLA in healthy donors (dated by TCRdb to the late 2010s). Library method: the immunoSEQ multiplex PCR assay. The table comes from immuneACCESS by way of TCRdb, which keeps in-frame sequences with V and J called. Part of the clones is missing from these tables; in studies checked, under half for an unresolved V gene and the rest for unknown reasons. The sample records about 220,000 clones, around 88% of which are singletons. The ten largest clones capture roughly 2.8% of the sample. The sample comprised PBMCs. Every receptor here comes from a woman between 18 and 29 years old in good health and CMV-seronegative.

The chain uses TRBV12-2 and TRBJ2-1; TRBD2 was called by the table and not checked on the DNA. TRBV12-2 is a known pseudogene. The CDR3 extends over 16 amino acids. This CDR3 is CASRLAGLASYNEQFF. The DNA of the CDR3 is TGTGCAAGTCGCTTAGCGGGACTCGCTTCCTACAATGAGCAGTTCTTC.

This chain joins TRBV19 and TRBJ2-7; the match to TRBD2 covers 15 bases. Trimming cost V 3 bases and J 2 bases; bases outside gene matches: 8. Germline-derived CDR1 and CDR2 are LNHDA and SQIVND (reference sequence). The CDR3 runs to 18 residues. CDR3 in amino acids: CASSIYGTSGRKTYEQYF. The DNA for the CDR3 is TGTGCCAGTAGTATTTATGGGACTAGCGGGAGGAAGACCTACGAGCAGTACTTC.

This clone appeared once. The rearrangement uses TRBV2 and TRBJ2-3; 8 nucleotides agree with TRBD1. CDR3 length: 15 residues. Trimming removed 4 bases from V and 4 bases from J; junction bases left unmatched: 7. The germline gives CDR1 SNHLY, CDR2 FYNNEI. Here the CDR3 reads CASSGQGIAADTQYF. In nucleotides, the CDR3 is TGTGCCAGCAGTGGACAGGGGATTGCGGCAGATACGCAGTATTTT.

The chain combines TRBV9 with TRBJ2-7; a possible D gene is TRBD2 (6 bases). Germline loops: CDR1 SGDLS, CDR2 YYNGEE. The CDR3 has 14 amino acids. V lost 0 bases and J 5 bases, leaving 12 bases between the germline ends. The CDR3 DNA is TGTGCCAGCAGCGTAGGTGGGGGGTGGAACGAGCAGTACTTC. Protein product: CASSVGGGWNEQYF.

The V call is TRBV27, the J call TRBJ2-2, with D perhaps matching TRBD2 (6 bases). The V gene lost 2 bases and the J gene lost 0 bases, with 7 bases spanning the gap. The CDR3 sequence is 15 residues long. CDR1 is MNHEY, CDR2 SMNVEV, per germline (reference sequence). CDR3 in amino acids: CASSLVAANTGELFF. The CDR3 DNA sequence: TGTGCCAGCAGTTTAGTAGCGGCGAACACCGGGGAGCTGTTTTTT.

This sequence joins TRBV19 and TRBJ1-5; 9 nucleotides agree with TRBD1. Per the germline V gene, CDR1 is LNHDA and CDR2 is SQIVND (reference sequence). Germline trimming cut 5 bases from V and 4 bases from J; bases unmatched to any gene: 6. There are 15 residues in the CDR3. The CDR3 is CASSPMTGGNQPQHF. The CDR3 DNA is TGTGCCAGTAGTCCAATGACAGGGGGGAATCAGCCCCAGCATTTT.

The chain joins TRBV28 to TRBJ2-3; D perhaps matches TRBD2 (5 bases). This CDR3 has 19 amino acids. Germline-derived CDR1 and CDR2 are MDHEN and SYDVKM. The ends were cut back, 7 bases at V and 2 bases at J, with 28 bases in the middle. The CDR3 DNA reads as TGTGCCAGCACCCTTAACTCCTGGAGGTGGGTGGTCGACACAGATACGCAGTATTTT. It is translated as CASTLNSWRWVVDTDTQYF.

This chain's CDR3 is CASSTPGSNEQYF. The CDR3 nucleotides are TGTGCCAGTAGTACACCAGGGTCCAACGAGCAGTACTTC. The rearrangement links TRBV19 to TRBJ2-7; the D gene is possibly TRBD1 (5 bases). The CDR3 is made up of 13 amino acids. V lost 4 bases to trimming and J lost 5 bases, with 12 bases between them. CDR1 and CDR2 (germline): LNHDA, SQIVND (reference sequence).

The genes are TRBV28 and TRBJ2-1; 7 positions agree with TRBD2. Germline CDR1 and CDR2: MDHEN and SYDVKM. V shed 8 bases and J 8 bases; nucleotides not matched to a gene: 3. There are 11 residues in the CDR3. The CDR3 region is CASRGDDEQFF. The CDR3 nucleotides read TGTGCCAGCCGGGGGGACGATGAGCAGTTCTTC.

The CDR3, as DNA: TGTGCCAGCAGCTCATTCTTGGGACTTAAATACGAGCAGTACTTC. Translating gives CASSSFLGLKYEQYF. The chain recombines TRBV7-9 with TRBJ2-7; possible D gene TRBD2, 6 bases. There are 15 residues in the CDR3. Germline assignment: CDR1 SEHNR and CDR2 FQNEAQ (reference sequence). Trimming removed 4 bases at V and 4 bases at J, with 17 bases between.

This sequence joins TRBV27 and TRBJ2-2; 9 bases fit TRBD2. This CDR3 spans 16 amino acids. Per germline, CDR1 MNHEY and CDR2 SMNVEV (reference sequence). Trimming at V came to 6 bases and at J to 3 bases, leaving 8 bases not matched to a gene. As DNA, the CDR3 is TGTGCCAGCAGACCCGGGACTAGCTCATACACCGGGGAGCTGTTTTTT. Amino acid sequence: CASRPGTSSYTGELFF.

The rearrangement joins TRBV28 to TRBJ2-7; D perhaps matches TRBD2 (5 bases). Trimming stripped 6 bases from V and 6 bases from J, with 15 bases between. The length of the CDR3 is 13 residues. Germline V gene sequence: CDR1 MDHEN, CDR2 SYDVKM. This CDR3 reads CASSYVSRGEQYF. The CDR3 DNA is TGTGCCAGCAGCTACGTAAGTCGGGGCGAGCAGTACTTC.

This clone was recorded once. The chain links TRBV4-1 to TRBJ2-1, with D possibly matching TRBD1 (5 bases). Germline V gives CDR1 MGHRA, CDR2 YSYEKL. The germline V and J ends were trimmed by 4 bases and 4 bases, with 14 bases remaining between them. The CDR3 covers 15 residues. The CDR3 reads CASSLQVTGYNEQFF. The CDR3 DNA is TGCGCCAGCAGCCTACAGGTAACCGGTTACAATGAGCAGTTCTTC.

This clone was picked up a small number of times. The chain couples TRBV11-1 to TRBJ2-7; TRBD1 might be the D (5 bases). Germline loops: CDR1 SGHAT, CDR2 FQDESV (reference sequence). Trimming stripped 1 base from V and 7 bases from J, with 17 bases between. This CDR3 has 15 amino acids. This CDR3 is CASSLVGDSLGEQYF. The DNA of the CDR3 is TGTGCCAGCAGCTTAGTGGGTGACAGCCTGGGGGAGCAGTACTTC. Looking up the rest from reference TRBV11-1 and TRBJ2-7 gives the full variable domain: EAEVAQSPRYKITEKSQAVAFWCDPISGHATLYWYRQILGQGPELLVQFQDESVVDDSQLPKDRFSAERLKGVDSTLKIQPAELGDSAMYLCASSLVGDSLGEQYFGPGTRLTVT.

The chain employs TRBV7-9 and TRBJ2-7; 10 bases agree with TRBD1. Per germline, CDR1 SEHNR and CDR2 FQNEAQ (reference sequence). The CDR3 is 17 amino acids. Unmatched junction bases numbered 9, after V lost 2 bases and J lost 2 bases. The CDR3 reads CASSLPSRDRGTYEQYF. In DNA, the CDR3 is TGTGCCAGCAGCTTACCCAGCCGGGACAGGGGCACCTACGAGCAGTACTTC.

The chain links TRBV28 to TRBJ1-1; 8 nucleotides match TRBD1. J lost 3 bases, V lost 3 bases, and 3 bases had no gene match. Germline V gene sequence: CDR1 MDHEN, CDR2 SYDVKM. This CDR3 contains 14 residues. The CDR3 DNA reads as TGTGCCAGCAGTTTCTGGACAGGGTACACTGAAGCTTTCTTT. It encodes CASSFWTGYTEAFF.

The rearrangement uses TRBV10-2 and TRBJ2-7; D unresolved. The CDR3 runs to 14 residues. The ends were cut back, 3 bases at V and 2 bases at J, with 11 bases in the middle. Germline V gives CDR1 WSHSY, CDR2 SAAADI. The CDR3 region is CASSEPGGPYEQYF. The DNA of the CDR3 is TGCGCCAGCAGTGAACCCGGCGGCCCCTACGAGCAGTACTTC.

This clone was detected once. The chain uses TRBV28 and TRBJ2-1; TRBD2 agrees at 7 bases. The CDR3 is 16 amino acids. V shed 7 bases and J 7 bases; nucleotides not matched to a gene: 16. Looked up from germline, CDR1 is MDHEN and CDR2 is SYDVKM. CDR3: CASTPSWTRRRNEQFF. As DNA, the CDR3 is TGTGCCAGCACCCCCTCTTGGACTAGGCGGCGGAATGAGCAGTTCTTC.

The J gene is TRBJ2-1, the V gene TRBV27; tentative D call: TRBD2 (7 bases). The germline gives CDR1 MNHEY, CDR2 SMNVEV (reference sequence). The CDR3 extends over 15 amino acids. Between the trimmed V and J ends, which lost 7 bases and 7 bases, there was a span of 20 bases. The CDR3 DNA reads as TGTGCCAGCACCCCAGGGGCTAGCGGCGGTAATGAGCAGTTCTTC. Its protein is CASTPGASGGNEQFF.

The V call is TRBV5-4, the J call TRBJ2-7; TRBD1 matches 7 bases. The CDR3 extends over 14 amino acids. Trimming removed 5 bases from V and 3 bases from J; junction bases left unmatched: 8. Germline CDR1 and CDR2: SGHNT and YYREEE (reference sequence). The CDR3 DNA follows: TGTGCCAGCAGTAACCGGGACAGACTCTACGAGCAGTACTTC. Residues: CASSNRDRLYEQYF.